Given below is one TCR beta chain in context. The antigen is unknown. The junction departs from germline at one end; a sequencing error may be responsible. TCRdb called the RT-PCR reads again in MiXCR, with one record for every CDR3 protein. The data contain 550,000 to 650,000 distinct CDR3 sequences, 12% of them seen just once; the ten biggest clones take up about 9.4%. This sample was included in a study of response to subunit inactivated influenza vaccine. Points from the study as a whole: The authors put forward the suggestion that each seasonal influenza vaccination may bring in only a limited number of new T cells.

The CDR3 has 15 amino acids. Germline V gene sequence: CDR1 DFQATT, CDR2 SNEGSKA (reference sequence). The sequence derives from a man aged 45 to 65 who received an inactivated influenza vaccine. The starting material was PBMCs from blood, obtained on the day of vaccination. V and J are TRBV20-1 and TRBJ2-1, with a tentative D call TRBD2 (5 bases). The CDR3 nucleotides read TGCTGTGCTAGAGATCGATGGAGGTCTTACAATGAGCAGTTCTTC. As protein: CCARDRWRSYNEQFF.